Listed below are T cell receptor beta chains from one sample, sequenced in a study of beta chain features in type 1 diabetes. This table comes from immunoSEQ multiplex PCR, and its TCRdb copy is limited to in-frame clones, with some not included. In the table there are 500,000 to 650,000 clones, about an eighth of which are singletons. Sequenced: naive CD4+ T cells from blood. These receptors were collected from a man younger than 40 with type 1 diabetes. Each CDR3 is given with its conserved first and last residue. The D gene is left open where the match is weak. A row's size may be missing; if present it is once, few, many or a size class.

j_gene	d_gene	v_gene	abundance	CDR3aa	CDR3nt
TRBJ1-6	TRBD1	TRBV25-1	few	CASSDPGQAANSPLHF	TGTGCCAGCAGTGACCCGGGACAGGCCGCTAATTCACCCCTCCACTTT
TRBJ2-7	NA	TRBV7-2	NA	CASSSSSGRSYEQYF	TGTGCCAGCAGCTCTTCTTCCGGGCGTTCCTACGAGCAGTACTTC
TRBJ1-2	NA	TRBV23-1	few	CASSQSTGNRFYGYTF	TGCGCCAGCAGTCAATCGACAGGCAACCGATTCTATGGCTACACCTTC
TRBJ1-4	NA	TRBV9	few	CASSVGMDLSEKLFF	TGTGCCAGCAGCGTAGGAATGGATTTAAGTGAAAAACTGTTTTTT
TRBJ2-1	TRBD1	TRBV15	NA	CATSTDRVGSYNEQFF	TGTGCCACCAGCACAGACAGGGTTGGGTCCTACAATGAGCAGTTCTTC
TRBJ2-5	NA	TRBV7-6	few	CASSPRRGSQETQYF	TGTGCCAGCAGCCCTAGAAGAGGCAGTCAAGAGACCCAGTACTTC
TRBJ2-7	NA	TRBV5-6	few	CASSSISYEQYF	TGTGCCAGCAGCTCAATCAGCTACGAGCAGTACTTC
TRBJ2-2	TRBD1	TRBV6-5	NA	CASSYSAGGSTGELFF	TGTGCCAGCAGTTACTCGGCAGGGGGAAGCACCGGGGAGCTGTTTTTT
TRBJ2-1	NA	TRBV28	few	CASSVPLGRSSYNEQFF	TGTGCCAGCAGTGTCCCATTGGGGAGGAGCTCCTACAATGAGCAGTTCTTC
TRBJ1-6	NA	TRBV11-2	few	CASSLVTSPLHF	TGTGCCAGCAGCTTAGTCACGTCACCCCTCCACTTT
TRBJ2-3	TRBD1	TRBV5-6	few	CASSEGQPHTDTQYF	TGTGCCAGCAGCGAGGGACAGCCGCACACAGATACGCAGTATTTT
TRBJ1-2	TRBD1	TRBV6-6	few	CASRPTGNGYTF	TGTGCCAGCAGGCCGACAGGGAACGGCTACACCTTC
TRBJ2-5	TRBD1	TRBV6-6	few	CASRSSTGGSETQYF	TGTGCCAGCAGATCATCGACAGGGGGGTCGGAGACCCAGTACTTC
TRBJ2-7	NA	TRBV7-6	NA	CASSLDQGRRYEQYF	TGTGCCAGCAGCTTAGACCAGGGGAGGAGGTACGAGCAGTACTTC
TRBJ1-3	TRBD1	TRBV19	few	CASDTGGLSGNTIYF	TGTGCCAGTGATACAGGGGGCTTATCTGGAAACACCATATATTTT
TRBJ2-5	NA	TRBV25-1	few	CASSGYRVQETQYF	TGTGCCAGCAGTGGATACAGAGTCCAAGAGACCCAGTACTTC
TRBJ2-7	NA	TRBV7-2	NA	CASSVLTYEQYF	TGTGCCAGCAGCGTCTTAACCTACGAGCAGTACTTC
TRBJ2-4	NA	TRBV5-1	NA	CASSRGGANIQYF	TGCGCCAGCAGCCGTGGAGGGGCGAACATTCAGTACTTC
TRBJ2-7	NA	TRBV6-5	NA	CASSYSAASSYEQYF	TGTGCCAGCAGTTACTCGGCGGCAAGCTCCTACGAGCAGTACTTC
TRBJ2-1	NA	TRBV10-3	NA	CAITGTYNEQFF	TGTGCCATCACAGGGACCTACAATGAGCAGTTCTTC
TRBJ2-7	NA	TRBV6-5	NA	CASSTGSSYEQYF	TGTGCCAGCTCCACGGGAAGCTCCTACGAGCAGTACTTC
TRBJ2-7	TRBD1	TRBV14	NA	CASSKGTGGSYEQYF	TGTGCCAGCAGCAAAGGGACAGGGGGCTCCTACGAGCAGTACTTC
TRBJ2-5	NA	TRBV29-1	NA	CSVHWGQETQYF	TGCAGCGTACATTGGGGCCAAGAGACCCAGTACTTC
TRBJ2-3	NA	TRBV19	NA	CASSMWDGSTDTQYF	TGTGCCAGTAGTATGTGGGACGGAAGCACAGATACGCAGTATTTT
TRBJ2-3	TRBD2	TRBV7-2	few	CASSWRTGTTPHGDTQYF	TGTGCCAGCAGCTGGAGGACCGGGACTACCCCCCATGGAGATACGCAGTATTTT
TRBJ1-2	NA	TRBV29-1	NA	CSVGTRVSDYGYTF	TGCAGCGTTGGGACCCGGGTCTCGGACTATGGCTACACCTTC
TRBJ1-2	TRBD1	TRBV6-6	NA	CASRPNRGLGYGYTF	TGTGCCAGTCGACCGAACAGGGGGCTTGGTTATGGCTACACCTTC
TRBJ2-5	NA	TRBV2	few	CASRNRERETQYF	TGTGCCAGCAGGAACAGGGAGCGGGAGACCCAGTACTTC
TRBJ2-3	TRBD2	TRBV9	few	CASSPRLAFTDTQYF	TGTGCCAGCAGCCCCCGACTAGCTTTCACAGATACGCAGTATTTT
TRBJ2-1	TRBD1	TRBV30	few	CAWSGTAFSSGSYNEQFF	TGTGCCTGGTCCGGGACAGCCTTTTCGTCTGGCTCCTACAATGAGCAGTTCTTC
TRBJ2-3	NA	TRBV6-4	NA	CASSDGGSLGTDTQYF	TGTGCCAGCAGTGACGGGGGTTCCCTAGGCACAGATACGCAGTATTTT
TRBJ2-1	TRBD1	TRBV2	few	CASRPGQGAFNEQFF	TGTGCCAGCAGACCAGGCCAGGGGGCATTTAATGAGCAGTTCTTC
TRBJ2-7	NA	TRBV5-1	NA	CASSLVGGAAYEQYF	TGCGCCAGCAGCTTGGTTGGGGGGGCCGCCTACGAGCAGTACTTC
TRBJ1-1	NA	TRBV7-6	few	CASSLTGGNTEAFF	TGTGCCAGCAGCTTAACCGGGGGGAACACTGAAGCTTTCTTT
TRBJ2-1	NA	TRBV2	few	CASSELGEQFF	TGTGCCAGCAGTGAATTGGGCGAGCAGTTCTTC
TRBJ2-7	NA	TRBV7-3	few	CASSLTSGLGYEQYF	TGTGCCAGCAGCTTAACTTCCGGGCTGGGCTACGAGCAGTACTTC
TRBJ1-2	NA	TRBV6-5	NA	CASSPSVLANYGYTF	TGTGCCAGCAGTCCCTCGGTCCTCGCTAACTATGGCTACACCTTC
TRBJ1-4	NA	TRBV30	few	CAWSVVAGNEKLFF	TGTGCCTGGAGTGTAGTGGCAGGAAATGAAAAACTGTTTTTT
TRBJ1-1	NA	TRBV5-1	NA	CASSGRNTEAFF	TGCGCCAGCTCAGGGAGGAACACTGAAGCTTTCTTT
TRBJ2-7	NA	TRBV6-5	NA	CASSYSAGRYEQYF	TGTGCCAGCAGTTACTCGGCAGGTCGGTACGAGCAGTACTTC
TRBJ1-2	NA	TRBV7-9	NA	CASSLMYSDYGYTF	TGTGCCAGCAGCTTAATGTACAGTGACTATGGCTACACCTTC
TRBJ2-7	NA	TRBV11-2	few	CASSLRPPSYEQYF	TGTGCCAGCAGCTTACGCCCCCCTTCCTACGAGCAGTACTTC
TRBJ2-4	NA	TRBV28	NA	CASSPPGVAKNIQYF	TGTGCCAGCAGTCCCCCGGGGGTTGCCAAAAACATTCAGTACTTC
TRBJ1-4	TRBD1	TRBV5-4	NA	CATFDRGPANEKLFF	TGTGCCACCTTCGACAGGGGGCCGGCTAATGAAAAACTGTTTTTT
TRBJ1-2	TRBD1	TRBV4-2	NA	CASSSDRAASSGYTF	TGTGCCAGCAGCTCCGACAGGGCCGCGAGTAGTGGCTACACCTTC
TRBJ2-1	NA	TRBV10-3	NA	CAISPGEFKSYNEQFF	TGTGCCATCAGTCCGGGAGAGTTTAAGTCCTACAATGAGCAGTTCTTC
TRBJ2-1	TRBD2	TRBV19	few	CASSISLAGEQFF	TGTGCCAGTAGTATCTCCCTAGCGGGGGAGCAGTTCTTC
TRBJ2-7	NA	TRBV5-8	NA	CASSFRQRGAYEQYF	TGTGCCAGCAGCTTCCGACAGCGTGGGGCCTACGAGCAGTACTTC
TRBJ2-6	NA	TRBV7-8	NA	CASSLGPGLLSGANVLTF	TGTGCCAGCAGCTTAGGGCCGGGGCTACTCTCTGGGGCCAACGTCCTGACTTTC
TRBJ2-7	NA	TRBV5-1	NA	CASSSTSYEQYF	TGCGCCAGCAGCTCGACCTCCTACGAGCAGTACTTC
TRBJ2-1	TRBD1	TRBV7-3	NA	CASSRDRGYDEQFF	TGTGCCAGCAGCCGGGACAGGGGGTACGATGAGCAGTTCTTC
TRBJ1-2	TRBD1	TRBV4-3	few	CASSQGDRANYGYTF	TGCGCCAGCAGCCAAGGGGACAGAGCTAACTATGGCTACACCTTC
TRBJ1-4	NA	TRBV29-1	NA	CSVGVEINEKLFF	TGCAGCGTTGGGGTAGAGATTAATGAAAAACTGTTTTTT
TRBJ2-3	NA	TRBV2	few	CALNAKGGSTDTQYF	TGTGCTTTGAATGCGAAAGGGGGGAGCACAGATACGCAGTATTTT
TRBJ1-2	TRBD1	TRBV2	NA	CASSVQGNGYTF	TGTGCCAGCAGTGTACAGGGGAATGGCTACACCTTC
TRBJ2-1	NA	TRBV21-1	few	CASSKFGVRGPLF	TGTGCCAGCAGCAAATTCGGCGTCCGCGGACCTCTCTTC